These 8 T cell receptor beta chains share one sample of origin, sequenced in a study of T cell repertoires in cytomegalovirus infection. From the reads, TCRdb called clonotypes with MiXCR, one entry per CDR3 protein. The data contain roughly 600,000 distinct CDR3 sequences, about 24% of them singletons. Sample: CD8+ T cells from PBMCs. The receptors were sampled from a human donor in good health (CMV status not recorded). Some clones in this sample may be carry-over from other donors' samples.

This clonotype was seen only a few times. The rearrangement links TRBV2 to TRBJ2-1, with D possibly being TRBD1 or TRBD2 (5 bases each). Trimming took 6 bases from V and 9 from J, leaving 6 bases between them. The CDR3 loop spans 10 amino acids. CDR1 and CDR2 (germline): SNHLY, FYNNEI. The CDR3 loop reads CASSGTEQFF. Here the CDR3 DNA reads TGTGCCAGCAGCGGGACTGAGCAGTTCTTC.

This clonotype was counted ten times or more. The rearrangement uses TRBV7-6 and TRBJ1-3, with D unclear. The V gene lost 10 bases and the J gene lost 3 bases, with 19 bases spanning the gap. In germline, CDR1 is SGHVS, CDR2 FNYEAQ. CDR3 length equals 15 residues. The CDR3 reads CATMASTLGGNTIYF. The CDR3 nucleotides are TGTGCCACTATGGCTTCCACCTTGGGTGGAAACACCATATATTTT.

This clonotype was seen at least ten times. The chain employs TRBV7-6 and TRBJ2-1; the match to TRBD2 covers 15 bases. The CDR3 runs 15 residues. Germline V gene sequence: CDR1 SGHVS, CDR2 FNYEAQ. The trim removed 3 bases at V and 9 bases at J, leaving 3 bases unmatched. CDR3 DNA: TGTGCCAGCAGCTTGGGACTAGCGGGGGGATTTGAGCAGTTCTTC. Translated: CASSLGLAGGFEQFF.

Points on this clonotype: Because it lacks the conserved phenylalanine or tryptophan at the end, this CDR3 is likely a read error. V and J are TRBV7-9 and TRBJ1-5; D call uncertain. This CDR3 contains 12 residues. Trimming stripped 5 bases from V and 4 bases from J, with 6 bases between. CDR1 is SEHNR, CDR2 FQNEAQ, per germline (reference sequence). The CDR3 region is CASSHRNQPQHC. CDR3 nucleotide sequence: TGTGCCAGCAGCCACAGAAATCAGCCCCAGCATTGT.

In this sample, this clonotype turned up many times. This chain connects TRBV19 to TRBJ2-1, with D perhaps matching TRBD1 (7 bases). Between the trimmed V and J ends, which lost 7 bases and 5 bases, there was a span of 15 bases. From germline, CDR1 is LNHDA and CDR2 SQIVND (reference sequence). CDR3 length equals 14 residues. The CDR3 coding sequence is TGTGCCAGTATCGGAGGGGGCGGTCACAATGAGCAGTTCTTC. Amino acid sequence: CASIGGGGHNEQFF.

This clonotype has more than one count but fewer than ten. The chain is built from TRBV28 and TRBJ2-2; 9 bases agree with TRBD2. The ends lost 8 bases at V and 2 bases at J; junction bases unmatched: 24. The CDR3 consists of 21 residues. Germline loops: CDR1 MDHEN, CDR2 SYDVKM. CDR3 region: CASLLIGAGLAGVTNTGELFF. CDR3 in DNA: TGTGCCAGCCTCCTTATCGGAGCGGGCTTAGCGGGGGTCACAAACACCGGGGAGCTGTTTTTT. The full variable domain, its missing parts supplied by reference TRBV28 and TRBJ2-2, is DVKVTQSSRYLVKRTGEKVFLECVQDMDHENMFWYRQDPGLGLRLIYFSYDVKMKEKGDIPEGYSVSREKKERFSLILESASTNQTSMYLCASLLIGAGLAGVTNTGELFFGEGSRLTVL.

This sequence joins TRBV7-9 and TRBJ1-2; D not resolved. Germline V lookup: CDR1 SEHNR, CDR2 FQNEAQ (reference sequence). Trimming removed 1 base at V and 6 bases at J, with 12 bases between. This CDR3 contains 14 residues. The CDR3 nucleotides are TGTGCCAGCAGCTTAGTCCCAGTCCTTGATGGCTACACCTTC. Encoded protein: CASSLVPVLDGYTF.

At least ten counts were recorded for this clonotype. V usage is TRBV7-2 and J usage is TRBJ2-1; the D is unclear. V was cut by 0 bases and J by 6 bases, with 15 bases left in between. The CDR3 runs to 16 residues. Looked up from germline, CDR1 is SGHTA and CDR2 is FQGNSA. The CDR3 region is CASSLAEWPPGNEQFF. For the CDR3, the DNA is TGTGCCAGCAGCTTAGCGGAGTGGCCCCCGGGCAATGAGCAGTTCTTC.